This T cell receptor (beta chain) stems from a study of T-cell memory formation after mild COVID-19. On the study more broadly: In these data, TCR clusters were largely donor specific.

MiXCR, applied by TCRdb to the 5' RACE reads, yields one record per CDR3 protein. The sample includes about 340,000 distinct CDR3 sequences, approximately 21% of them seen just once. Germline loops: CDR1 MNHEY, CDR2 SVGAGI. With 0 bases removed from V and 0 bases from J, the gap between germline ends came to 9 bases. This CDR3 contains 15 residues. This chain joins TRBV6-5 and TRBJ2-7, with a weak D call TRBD1 (6 bases). The specimen sequenced was PBMCs or a T cell subset sorted from them (not recorded which). The sequence was obtained from an adult woman who had mild COVID-19 (a few samples of this study predate the infection). Cell type and time point are not known. The CDR3 reads CASSYSGHRSYEQYF. CDR3 DNA: TGTGCCAGCAGTTACTCGGGACATCGCTCCTACGAGCAGTACTTC.